This passage covers 20 T cell receptor beta chains from one sample sequenced in a study of blood T cell repertoires in COVID-19. Produced via immunoSEQ multiplex PCR; TCRdb's table is partial and in-frame only. The table lists 340,000 or so clones, about 83% of them singletons. Sequenced input: peripheral blood. The source is a man aged 25-45 years with active or convalescent COVID-19.

The V gene is TRBV27, the J gene TRBJ1-6; D may be TRBD1 (6 bases). The CDR3 length is 15 residues. Trimming pared 6 bases from V and 7 bases from J, leaving 16 bases between. Germline V gene lookup returns CDR1 MNHEY and CDR2 SMNVEV (reference sequence). The CDR3 loop reads CASSTPGQRNSPLHF. CDR3 sequence (DNA): TGTGCCAGCAGCACTCCGGGACAAAGAAATTCACCCCTCCACTTT.

V gene TRBV30 combines with J gene TRBJ2-3; 7 positions agree with TRBD2. V dropped 3 bases and J dropped 2; count of bases not matched to a gene: 11. The V gene's germline CDR1 is GTSNPN and CDR2 SVGIG (reference sequence). The CDR3 runs 16 residues. The CDR3, as DNA: TGTGCCTGGAGCCTCCTGGGCGGGAGCCCCACAGATACGCAGTATTTT. Amino acid sequence: CAWSLLGGSPTDTQYF. The whole variable domain, remainder taken from reference TRBV30 and TRBJ2-3, is SQTIHQWPATLVQPVGSPLSLECTVEGTSNPNLYWYRQAAGRGLQLLFYSVGIGQISSEVPQNLSASRPQDRQFILSSKKLLLSDSGFYLCAWSLLGGSPTDTQYFGPGTRLTVL.

The V gene is TRBV14, the J gene TRBJ2-5; 7 bases fit TRBD1. The CDR3 sequence is 16 residues long. J was trimmed by 5 bases and V by 0 bases; bases with no gene match: 9. Germline V CDR1 and CDR2: SGHDN, FVKESK. Here the CDR3 reads CASSQEYGRGKETQYF. The CDR3 DNA reads as TGTGCCAGCAGCCAAGAATACGGCAGGGGGAAGGAGACCCAGTACTTC.

The chain is built from TRBV4-1 and TRBJ1-4; D gene ambiguous. The CDR3 length is 16 residues. V dropped 6 bases and J dropped 0 bases, with 14 bases sitting between them. Germline CDR1 reads MGHRA; CDR2 reads YSYEKL. This chain's CDR3 is CASSHKTRATNEKLFF. CDR3 nucleotide sequence: TGCGCCAGCAGTCACAAGACGAGGGCAACTAATGAAAAACTGTTTTTT.

The rearrangement joins TRBV7-3 to TRBJ1-6; D might be TRBD1 (5 bases). V lost 0 bases to trimming and J lost 5 bases, with 8 bases between them. CDR1 and CDR2 from the germline V gene are SGHTA and FQGTGA. There are 15 residues in the CDR3. The CDR3 is CASSLTVGHNSPLHF. DNA for the CDR3: TGTGCCAGCAGCTTAACGGTGGGGCATAATTCACCCCTCCACTTT.

V usage is TRBV30 and J usage is TRBJ1-3; 8 nucleotides agree with TRBD1. CDR1 GTSNPN and CDR2 SVGIG come from the germline V gene (reference sequence). The CDR3 is made up of 19 amino acids. J lost 0 bases, V lost 3 bases, and 16 bases had no gene match. The CDR3 DNA reads as TGTGCCTGGAGCCCCCTCCGGGACAGGACACCCCTCTCTGGAAACACCATATATTTT. It codes for CAWSPLRDRTPLSGNTIYF.

The chain couples TRBV18 to TRBJ1-4; 9 bases agree with TRBD1. The CDR3 is 16 residues long. The J segment lost 8 bases and the V segment lost 4 bases, leaving 11 bases of the junction unmatched. The germline CDR1 and CDR2 sequences are KGHSH and LQKENI. CDR3 DNA: TGTGCCAGCTCACAAATGGGACAGGGTAATTCCGAAAAACTGTTTTTT. Protein sequence: CASSQMGQGNSEKLFF.

The chain employs TRBV6-5 and TRBJ2-1, with 9 positions matching TRBD2. J was trimmed by 4 bases and V by 7 bases; bases with no gene match: 8. Germline V gene data show CDR1 as MNHEY and CDR2 as SVGAGI. The CDR3 is 15 amino acids. The CDR3: CASTPLAGQYNEQFF. CDR3 DNA sequence: TGTGCCAGCACTCCACTAGCGGGCCAATACAATGAGCAGTTCTTC.

J is TRBJ1-2 and V is TRBV7-8; 7 nucleotides line up with TRBD1. The CDR3 consists of 14 residues. Per the germline V gene, CDR1 is SGHVS and CDR2 is FQNEAQ. The V segment lost 0 bases and the J segment 7 bases; nucleotides outside the gene matches: 5. This chain's CDR3 is CASSLAPGTAGYTF. In DNA form, the CDR3 reads TGTGCCAGCAGCTTAGCGCCGGGGACAGCTGGCTACACCTTC.

The chain recombines TRBV7-6 with TRBJ1-5; a weak D match, TRBD1 (5 bases). Germline CDR1 reads SGHVS; CDR2 reads FNYEAQ. The V and J ends lost 11 bases and 7 bases respectively, with 24 bases between them. This CDR3 region has 15 residues. The CDR3 spells CAGRGAQEGYQPQHF. The DNA of the CDR3 is TGTGCCGGCCGCGGGGCGCAGGAAGGTTACCAGCCCCAGCATTTT.

This clone was detected a few times. The chain joins TRBV2 to TRBJ1-5, with TRBD1 matching over 8 bases. The length of the CDR3 is 14 residues. J lost 7 bases, V lost 5 bases, and 7 bases had no gene match. From germline, CDR1 is SNHLY and CDR2 FYNNEI. This CDR3 reads CASSPTGANQPQHF. As DNA, the CDR3 is TGTGCCAGCAGTCCGACAGGGGCCAACCAGCCCCAGCATTTT.

In DNA form, the CDR3 reads TGTGCCAGCAGTTACCCGGAGGGTTTTGGGAACGAGCAGTACTTC. Translating it yields CASSYPEGFGNEQYF. The genes are TRBV6-2 or TRBV6-3 and TRBJ2-7; D is possibly TRBD2 (6 bases). Trimming cost V 2 bases and J 5 bases, with 16 bases left between them. Looked up from germline, CDR1 is MNHEY and CDR2 is SVGEGT. This CDR3 region has 15 residues.

This clone appeared a few times. The rearrangement links TRBV5-4 to TRBJ1-2; 10 nucleotides agree with TRBD1. V trimming: 3 bases; J trimming: 5 bases; junction bases outside the gene matches: 1. CDR1 SGHNT and CDR2 YYREEE come from the germline V gene (reference sequence). The CDR3 has 13 amino acids. This chain's CDR3 is CASSWGQGYGYTF. In DNA, the CDR3 is TGTGCCAGCAGCTGGGGACAGGGGTATGGCTACACCTTC. Looking up the rest from reference TRBV5-4 and TRBJ1-2 gives the full variable domain: ETGVTQSPTHLIKTRGQQVTLRCSSQSGHNTVSWYQQALGQGPQFIFQYYREEENGRGNFPPRFSGLQFPNYSSELNVNALELDDSALYLCASSWGQGYGYTFGSGTRLTVV.

This clone was counted a few times. This sequence joins TRBV7-4 and TRBJ1-5, with D possibly TRBD1 on 6 matching bases. Germline CDR1 SGHVT, CDR2 SQSDAQ. The length of the CDR3 is 13 residues. V lost 2 bases to trimming and J lost 7 bases, with 9 bases between them. CDR3 loop: CASSLMRGQPQHF. Here the CDR3 DNA reads TGTGCCAGCAGCTTAATGAGGGGGCAGCCCCAGCATTTT.

The chain carries TRBV7-2 and TRBJ2-5, with 10 bases identical to TRBD2. Germline lookup yields CDR1 SGHTA and CDR2 FQGNSA. The trim removed 2 bases at V and 7 bases at J, leaving 4 bases unmatched. The CDR3 is made up of 14 amino acids. The CDR3 DNA reads TGTGCCAGCAGCTTAACGACTAGCGGGCTGACCCAGTACTTC. It encodes CASSLTTSGLTQYF.

V usage is TRBV19 and J usage is TRBJ2-7; the match to TRBD1 covers 7 bases. V lost 6 bases to trimming and J lost 6 bases; unmatched junction nucleotides: 11. Germline values: CDR1 LNHDA, CDR2 SQIVND (reference sequence). CDR3 length: 14 residues. CDR3 DNA: TGTGCCAGTAGCCTACAGGGGTCCTATAGCGAGCAGTACTTC. Protein: CASSLQGSYSEQYF.

The V gene is TRBV7-6, the J gene TRBJ2-3; D may be TRBD2 (5 bases). This CDR3 has 15 residues. Between the trimmed V and J ends, which lost 3 bases and 4 bases, there was a span of 14 bases. Germline V gene sequence: CDR1 SGHVS, CDR2 FNYEAQ. DNA of the CDR3: TGTGCCAGCAGCTTCCGGAGGTCCGGCGCAGATACGCAGTATTTT. This encodes CASSFRRSGADTQYF.

V is TRBV12-2 and J is TRBJ1-5; TRBD1 was called by the table and not checked on the DNA. TRBV12-2 is shown as a pseudogene. The CDR3 sequence is 13 residues long. This CDR3 is CSGTEYSNQPQHF. DNA of the CDR3: TGTTCGGGGACAGAATATAGCAATCAGCCCCAGCATTTT.

The sample holds a few counts of this clone. The genes are TRBV29-1 and TRBJ1-1; TRBD1 matches 8 bases. This CDR3 is built from 12 residues. The germline V gene has CDR1 SQVTM and CDR2 ANQGSEA. With V trimmed by 8 bases and J by 3 bases, 5 bases remained unmatched. The CDR3 nucleotides are TGCAGCTTCAGGGGGCCCTACACTGAAGCTTTCTTT. Its protein is CSFRGPYTEAFF.

The rearrangement links TRBV6-5 to TRBJ1-6, with D hard to call. The V gene lost 2 bases and the J gene lost 8 bases, with 16 bases spanning the gap. This CDR3 has 16 amino acids. Germline V lookup: CDR1 MNHEY, CDR2 SVGAGI. This CDR3 reads CASSYLPGRRDSPLHF. DNA for the CDR3: TGTGCCAGCAGTTACCTACCCGGGAGAAGGGATTCACCCCTCCACTTT.